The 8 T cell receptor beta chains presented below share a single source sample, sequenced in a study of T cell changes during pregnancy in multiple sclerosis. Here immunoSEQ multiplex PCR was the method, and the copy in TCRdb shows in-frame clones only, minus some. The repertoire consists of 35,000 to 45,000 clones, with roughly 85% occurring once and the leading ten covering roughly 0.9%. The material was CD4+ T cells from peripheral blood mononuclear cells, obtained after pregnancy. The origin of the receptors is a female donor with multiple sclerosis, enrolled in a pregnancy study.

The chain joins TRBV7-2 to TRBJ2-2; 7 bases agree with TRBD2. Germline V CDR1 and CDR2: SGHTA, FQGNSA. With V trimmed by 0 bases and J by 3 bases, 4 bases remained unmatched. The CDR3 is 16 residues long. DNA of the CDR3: TGTGCCAGCAGCTTAGCTCCGGGACTATACACCGGGGAGCTGTTTTTT. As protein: CASSLAPGLYTGELFF. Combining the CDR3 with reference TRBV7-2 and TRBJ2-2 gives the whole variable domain GAGVSQSPSNKVTEKGKDVELRCDPISGHTALYWYRQSLGQGLEFLIYFQGNSAPDKSGLPSDRFSAERTGGSVSTLTIQRTQQEDSAVYLCASSLAPGLYTGELFFGEGSRLTVL.

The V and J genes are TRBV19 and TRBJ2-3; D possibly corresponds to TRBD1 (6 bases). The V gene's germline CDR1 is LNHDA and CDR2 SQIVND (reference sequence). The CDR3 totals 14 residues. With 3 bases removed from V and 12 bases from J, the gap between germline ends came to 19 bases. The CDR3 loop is CASSIMTGQFVQYF. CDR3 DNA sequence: TGTGCCAGTAGTATTATGACCGGACAGTTTGTACAGTATTTT.

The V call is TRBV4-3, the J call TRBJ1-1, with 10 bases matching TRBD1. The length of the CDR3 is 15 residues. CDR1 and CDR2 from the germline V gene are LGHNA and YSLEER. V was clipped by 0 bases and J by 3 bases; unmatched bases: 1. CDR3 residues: CASSQETGGYTEAFF. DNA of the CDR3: TGCGCCAGCAGCCAAGAGACAGGGGGCTACACTGAAGCTTTCTTT.

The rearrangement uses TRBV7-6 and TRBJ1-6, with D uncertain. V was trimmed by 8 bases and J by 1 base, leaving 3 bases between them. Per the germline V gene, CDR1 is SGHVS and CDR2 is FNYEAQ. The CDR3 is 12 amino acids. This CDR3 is CASRSYNSPLHF. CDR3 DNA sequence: TGTGCCAGCCGGTCCTATAATTCACCCCTCCACTTT.

DNA of the CDR3: TGTGCCAGCAGTCCGGAGGGACAGGGAGGTTCACCCCTCCACTTT. Translated, it gives CASSPEGQGGSPLHF. The chain couples TRBV27 to TRBJ1-6; 9 positions agree with TRBD1. CDR1 and CDR2 from the germline V gene are MNHEY and SMNVEV (reference sequence). J was trimmed by 9 bases and V by 5 bases; bases with no gene match: 8. The CDR3 spans 15 residues.

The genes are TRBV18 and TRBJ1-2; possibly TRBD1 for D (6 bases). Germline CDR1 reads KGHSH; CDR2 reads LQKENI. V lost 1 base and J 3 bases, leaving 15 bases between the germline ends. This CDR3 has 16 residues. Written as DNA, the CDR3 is TGTGCCAGCTCACCACGACAGGAACTGGGTGACTATGGCTACACCTTC. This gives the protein CASSPRQELGDYGYTF. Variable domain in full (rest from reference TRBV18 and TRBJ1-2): NAGVMQNPRHLVRRRGQEARLRCSPMKGHSHVYWYRQLPEEGLKFMVYLQKENIIDESGMPKERFSAEFPKEGPSILRIQQVVRGDSAAYFCASSPRQELGDYGYTFGSGTRLTVV.

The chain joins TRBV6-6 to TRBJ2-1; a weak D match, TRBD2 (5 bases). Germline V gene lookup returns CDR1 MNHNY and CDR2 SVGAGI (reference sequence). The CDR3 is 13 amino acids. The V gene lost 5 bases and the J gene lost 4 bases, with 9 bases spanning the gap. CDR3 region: CASSPGGYNEQFF. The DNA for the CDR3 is TGTGCCAGCAGTCCCGGCGGGTACAATGAGCAGTTCTTC.

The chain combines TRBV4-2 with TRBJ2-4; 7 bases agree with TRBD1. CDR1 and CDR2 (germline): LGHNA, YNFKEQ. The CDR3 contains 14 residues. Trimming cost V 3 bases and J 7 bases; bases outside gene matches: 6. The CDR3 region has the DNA TGTGCCAGCAGCCAGCCAGACAGGGACAACATTCAGTACTTC. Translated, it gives CASSQPDRDNIQYF.